This paragraph covers one TCR beta chain sequence. Generated by immunoSEQ multiplex PCR, the TCRdb table keeps only in-frame clones and is missing some. The sample records nearly 35,000 clones, nearly 95% being singletons. The record originates from a study of blood T cell repertoires in COVID-19. Overall study context: Samples of COVID-19 (acute and convalescent) were obtained from the United States, Italy and Spain. Nucleic acid was either cDNA or gDNA, and it came from T cells, B-cell-depleted T cells, or PBMCs.

This CDR3 comprises 14 residues. Deletions cut 4 bases from V and 5 bases from J, with 9 bases between. Germline V gives CDR1 KGHSY, CDR2 FQNENV. Source material: peripheral blood. The sequence was obtained from a human donor in a cohort sampled during active COVID-19. The chain is built from TRBV16 and TRBJ1-6; D ambiguous. The CDR3 here is CASSLGSNNSPLHF. The CDR3 coding sequence is TGTGCCAGCAGCCTCGGGTCGAATAATTCACCCCTCCACTTT.